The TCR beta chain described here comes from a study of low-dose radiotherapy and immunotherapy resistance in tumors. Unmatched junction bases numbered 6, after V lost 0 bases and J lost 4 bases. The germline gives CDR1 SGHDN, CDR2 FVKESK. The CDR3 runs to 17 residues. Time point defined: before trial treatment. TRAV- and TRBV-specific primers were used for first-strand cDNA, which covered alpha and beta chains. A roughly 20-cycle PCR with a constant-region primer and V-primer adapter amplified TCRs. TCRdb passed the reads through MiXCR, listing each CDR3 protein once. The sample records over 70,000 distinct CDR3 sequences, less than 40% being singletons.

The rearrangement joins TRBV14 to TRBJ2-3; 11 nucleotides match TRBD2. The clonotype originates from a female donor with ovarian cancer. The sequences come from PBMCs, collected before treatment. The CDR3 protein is CASSQDRLAGGPDTQYF. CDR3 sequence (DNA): TGTGCCAGCAGCCAAGATCGTCTAGCGGGAGGTCCAGATACGCAGTATTTT.